The T cell receptor (beta chain) described here comes from a study of blood T cell repertoires in COVID-19. At the level of the study: Italy, Spain and the United States were the sources of the convalescent and acute COVID-19 samples. T cells, B-cell-depleted T cells, or PBMCs provided the cDNA or gDNA that served as material.

Using immunoSEQ multiplex PCR, the repertoire was profiled, and TCRdb retains in-frame clones only, with some absent. The sample shows approximately 210,000 clones, around 81% of them seen only once. Participants, 18 to 89 years old, spanned fewer than 30 US areas. Participants were placed into cohorts based on the clinical history they reported. V was trimmed by 2 bases and J by 2 bases, leaving 16 bases between them. There are 16 residues in the CDR3. This TCR came from a woman between 50 and 59 years old with acute COVID-19. The chain links TRBV23-1 to TRBJ2-7, with D perhaps matching TRBD2 (5 bases). TRBV23-1 is an ORF, and what it does is uncertain. The sequencing sample was made of PBMCs or T cells enriched from blood (not recorded which). This CDR3 is CASSQPPRVLPYEQYF. The DNA for the CDR3 is TGCGCCAGCAGTCAACCGCCGCGGGTATTGCCCTACGAGCAGTACTTC.